The subject of this entry is one T cell receptor beta chain. TCRdb's table, derived via immunoSEQ multiplex PCR, lists solely in-frame clones and lacks some. The sample lists nearly 2 million clones; over 85% were seen once. The sample is drawn from a study of shared clonotypes between healthy human individuals. It was CD45RO-negative cells, positively selected for CCR7, that made up naive CD8 cells, with terminally differentiated effector memory CD45RA+ cells excluded. The source is a man younger than 35 in good health. Specimen: naive CD8+ T cells sorted from blood.

The CDR3: CASSTDDPYEQYF. The CDR3 bases are TGTGCCAGCAGCACGGACGATCCCTACGAGCAGTACTTC. The rearrangement joins TRBV2 to TRBJ2-7; D not certain. The CDR3 covers 13 residues. V was pared by 6 bases and J by 2 bases, with 11 bases between. CDR1 SNHLY and CDR2 FYNNEI come from the germline V gene.